A selection of T cell receptor beta chains follows, all from one sample in a study of blood T cell repertoires in COVID-19. TCRdb's copy holds only in-frame clones and misses some; the assay was immunoSEQ multiplex PCR. The data show fewer than 150,000 clones, 70% to 85% seen once. Material: peripheral blood. These receptors were obtained from a human donor in a cohort sampled during active COVID-19. CDR3s include the opening cysteine and the closing phenylalanine or tryptophan. The D gene is left open where the match is weak. Rows may omit the clone size; those that give it use once, few, many or a size class.

size | D | J | V | CDR3 | DNA
NA | TRBD2 | TRBJ2-2 | TRBV2 | CASRALGTSGGANTGELFF | TGTGCCAGCAGGGCACTCGGGACTAGCGGGGGGGCTAACACCGGGGAGCTGTTTTTT
NA | NA | TRBJ1-4 | TRBV9 | CASSPGIEEKLFF | TGTGCCAGCAGCCCTGGCATCGAAGAAAAACTGTTTTTT
few | NA | TRBJ1-1 | TRBV13 | CASSLTRTEAFF | TGTGCCAGCAGCTTAACTAGAACTGAAGCTTTCTTT
NA | NA | TRBJ1-5 | TRBV5-1 | CASSLAGDQPQHF | TGCGCCAGCAGCTTGGCAGGGGATCAGCCCCAGCATTTT
NA | NA | TRBJ1-1 | TRBV2 | CASSMVVNTEAFF | TGTGCCAGCAGTATGGTAGTGAACACTGAAGCTTTCTTT
NA | TRBD1 | TRBJ2-1 | TRBV27 | CASIRGQGPHEQFF | TGTGCCAGCATCAGGGGACAGGGCCCACACGAGCAGTTCTTC
NA | TRBD2 | TRBJ2-5 | TRBV7-6 | CASSPGLAGGLETQYF | TGTGCCAGCAGCCCGGGACTAGCGGGGGGGCTGGAGACCCAGTACTTC
NA | NA | TRBJ1-1 | TRBV5-1 | CASSRQPSVGINTEAFF | TGCGCCAGCAGCCGCCAACCCTCCGTCGGGATCAACACTGAAGCTTTCTTT
NA | TRBD1 | TRBJ2-3 | TRBV27 | CASSDWDRVVDTQYF | TGTGCCAGCAGTGACTGGGACAGGGTAGTAGATACGCAGTATTTT
NA | NA | TRBJ1-1 | TRBV7-3 | CASSLEVQGEAFF | TGTGCCAGCAGCTTAGAAGTGCAGGGTGAAGCTTTCTTT
few | TRBD1 | TRBJ1-2 | TRBV7-9 | CASSATGGRGGYTF | TGTGCCAGCAGCGCCACAGGGGGCAGGGGTGGCTACACCTTC
NA | TRBD2 | TRBJ2-2 | TRBV25-1 | CASSLAGGPRAGELFF | TGTGCCAGCAGTTTAGCGGGGGGGCCTCGTGCCGGGGAGCTGTTTTTT
once | NA | TRBJ2-3 | TRBV3-1/TRBV3-2 | CASSQRNTDTQYF | TGTGCCAGCAGCCAGAGGAACACAGATACGCAGTATTTT
NA | NA | TRBJ2-1 | TRBV30 | CAWSRNRPHNEQFF | TGTGCCTGGAGCCGTAACAGACCCCACAATGAGCAGTTCTTC
NA | NA | TRBJ1-2 | TRBV19 | CASTGRAGNPYGYTF | TGTGCCAGTACCGGCCGGGCAGGGAATCCCTATGGCTACACCTTC
once | NA | TRBJ1-2 | TRBV23-1 | CANFQGGGYTF | TGCGCCAACTTCCAGGGAGGTGGCTACACCTTC
NA | NA | TRBJ2-7 | TRBV28 | CASSFKGDSYEQYF | TGTGCCAGCAGTTTTAAGGGGGATTCCTACGAGCAGTACTTC
once | TRBD1 | TRBJ2-1 | TRBV13 | CASSRDSSSYNEQFF | TGTGCCAGCAGCCGGGACAGCAGCTCCTACAATGAGCAGTTCTTC
few | NA | TRBJ2-1 | TRBV2 | CASIRDLDNEQFF | TGTGCCAGCATCCGGGACTTGGACAATGAGCAGTTCTTC
few | NA | TRBJ1-2 | TRBV7-2 | CASSSPGGNYGYTF | TGTGCCAGCAGTTCCCCTGGGGGGAACTATGGCTACACCTTC
NA | TRBD2 | TRBJ2-7 | TRBV30 | CAWSLPISGGALNDEQYF | TGTGCCTGGAGTCTACCAATTAGCGGGGGGGCCTTAAACGACGAGCAGTACTTC
NA | NA | TRBJ1-4 | TRBV7-3 | CASSLTGATNEKLFF | TGTGCCAGCAGCCTGACAGGCGCAACTAATGAAAAACTGTTTTTT
NA | TRBD1 | TRBJ1-6 | TRBV6-5 | CASRQVDRDNSPLHF | TGTGCCAGCAGGCAGGTTGACAGGGATAATTCACCCCTCCACTTT
NA | TRBD1 | TRBJ1-5 | TRBV11-2 | CASSFTGGTEPQHF | TGTGCCAGCAGCTTTACAGGGGGCACAGAGCCCCAGCATTTT
NA | NA | TRBJ2-6 | TRBV6-5 | CASRSRVDGANVLTF | TGTGCCAGCAGATCCAGGGTTGATGGGGCCAACGTCCTGACTTTC
NA | NA | TRBJ1-2 | TRBV4-3 | CASSEGTLYGYTF | TGCGCCAGCAGCGAGGGAACGCTATATGGCTACACCTTC
NA | TRBD2 | TRBJ2-1 | TRBV7-9 | CASSGSGTSGSYNEQFF | TGTGCCAGCAGCGGATCCGGGACTAGCGGGAGCTACAATGAGCAGTTCTTC
NA | TRBD1 | TRBJ1-4 | TRBV28 | CASRTGRRGNEKLFF | TGTGCCAGCAGGACAGGGAGAAGGGGTAATGAAAAACTGTTTTTT
NA | TRBD1 | TRBJ1-2 | TRBV12-3/TRBV12-4 | CASSLGTAGGYTF | TGTGCCAGCAGTTTGGGGACAGCGGGTGGCTACACCTTC
NA | TRBD1 | TRBJ2-7 | TRBV2 | CASSVGQGKAYEQYF | TGTGCCAGCAGCGTGGGACAGGGGAAGGCCTACGAGCAGTACTTC
NA | TRBD1 | TRBJ1-5 | TRBV20-1 | CSASRSGGVTQPQHF | TGCAGTGCTAGTCGGTCAGGGGGCGTTACTCAGCCCCAGCATTTT
NA | NA | TRBJ1-2 | TRBV7-9 | CASSNREPGYTF | TGTGCCAGCAGCAACAGAGAGCCTGGCTACACCTTC
NA | TRBD1 | TRBJ2-5 | TRBV5-5 | CASRKDRGVRAETQYF | TGTGCCAGCAGAAAAGACAGGGGAGTTCGTGCAGAGACCCAGTACTTC
NA | TRBD2 | TRBJ2-4 | TRBV19 | CASSPGLAAHIQYF | TGTGCCAGTAGTCCGGGACTAGCGGCACACATTCAGTACTTC
once | NA | TRBJ1-1 | TRBV10-3 | CASRQVLTEAFF | TGTGCCTCTCGACAGGTTCTCACTGAAGCTTTCTTT
NA | NA | TRBJ1-3 | TRBV6-5 | CASSYKFRGTGNTIYF | TGTGCCAGCAGTTACAAGTTCAGGGGCACTGGAAACACCATATATTTT
NA | TRBD1 | TRBJ1-5 | TRBV5-6 | CASSWTGDNQPQHF | TGTGCCAGCAGCTGGACAGGGGATAATCAGCCCCAGCATTTT
NA | TRBD1 | TRBJ1-2 | TRBV2 | CASRVLPTGGLGYTF | TGTGCCAGCAGGGTTCTACCGACAGGGGGCCTTGGCTACACCTTC
NA | NA | TRBJ1-3 | TRBV10-3 | CAIRQGDNGNTIYF | TGTGCCATCAGGCAGGGTGATAATGGAAACACCATATATTTT
NA | NA | TRBJ2-2 | TRBV2 | CASSDPRGYTGELFF | TGTGCCAGCAGTGACCCACGGGGGTACACCGGGGAGCTGTTTTTT
once | TRBD2 | TRBJ2-7 | TRBV5-4 | CASSLPLAGIGEQYF | TGTGCCAGCAGCTTGCCGCTAGCGGGGATAGGGGAGCAGTACTTC